This T cell receptor beta chain comes out of a study of cytomegalovirus exposure and HLA in healthy donors. PCR amplification relied on 60 Vbeta primers (plus 13 Jbeta primers). Libraries were prepared by immunoSEQ multiplex PCR; TCRdb keeps only in-frame clonotypes and omits some of them. The data contain 180,000 or so clones, more than 60% of them singletons. Trimming removed 0 bases from V and 0 bases from J, with 9 bases in between. Looked up from germline, CDR1 is SGHTA and CDR2 is FQGNSA. The CDR3 has 16 amino acids. The receptor comes from a woman aged 40 to 50 in good health and CMV-seropositive. This sequence joins TRBV7-2 and TRBJ1-3; D is uncertain. The specimen was PBMCs. The CDR3 sequence is CASSLAVSDSGNTIYF. CDR3 bases: TGTGCCAGCAGCTTAGCTGTCTCAGACTCTGGAAACACCATATATTTT.